A single sample gave rise to the 20 T cell receptor beta chains below, sequenced in a study of cytomegalovirus exposure and HLA in healthy donors. The assay was immunoSEQ multiplex PCR, and TCRdb's table has in-frame clones only and misses some. The table lists about 56,000 clones, 85% to 95% of them singletons. Sequenced: PBMCs. The receptors originated from a man between 18 and 29 years old in good health and CMV-seronegative.

The rearrangement joins TRBV15 to TRBJ1-5; D is unclear. Looked up from germline, CDR1 is LNHNV and CDR2 is YYDKDF (reference sequence). CDR3 length equals 14 residues. Deletions cut 0 bases from V and 0 bases from J, with 3 bases between. The CDR3 loop is CATSRDYSNQPQHF. In DNA, the CDR3 is TGTGCCACCAGCAGAGATTATAGCAATCAGCCCCAGCATTTT.

The rearrangement uses TRBV12-5 and TRBJ2-1; the match to TRBD1 covers 7 bases. The CDR3 is made up of 12 amino acids. Germline CDR1 is LGHNT and CDR2 is FRNRAP. V shed 5 bases, J shed 8 bases, and the junction held 3 bases outside the gene matches. For the CDR3, the DNA is TGTGCTAGTGGTAGACAGGGCGATGAGCAGTTCTTC. Its protein is CASGRQGDEQFF.

V gene TRBV4-3 combines with J gene TRBJ1-2; D gene uncertain. CDR3 length equals 13 residues. The V gene lost 0 bases and the J gene lost 1 base, with 3 bases spanning the gap. CDR1 and CDR2 from the germline V gene are LGHNA and YSLEER. CDR3 in amino acids: CASSQDGNYGYTF. The CDR3 coding sequence is TGCGCCAGCAGCCAAGACGGTAACTATGGCTACACCTTC.

J is TRBJ2-3 and V is TRBV7-6; D remains ambiguous. V was clipped by 5 bases and J by 1 base, with 10 bases between them. Per germline, CDR1 SGHVS and CDR2 FNYEAQ. This CDR3 spans 14 amino acids. The CDR3 region is CASSLMQGTDTQYF. CDR3 nucleotide sequence: TGTGCCAGCAGCCTAATGCAGGGCACAGATACGCAGTATTTT.

The genes are TRBV15 and TRBJ1-2, with 8 bases lining up with TRBD1. Germline-derived CDR1 and CDR2 are LNHNV and YYDKDF (reference sequence). V lost 3 bases, J lost 4 bases, and 7 bases stayed unmatched. The CDR3 sequence is 15 residues long. Here the CDR3 DNA reads TGTGCCACCAGCAGTCCAGGACAGGGTAGCTATGGCTACACCTTC. It specifies CATSSPGQGSYGYTF. Looking up the rest from reference TRBV15 and TRBJ1-2 gives the full variable domain: DAMVIQNPRYQVTQFGKPVTLSCSQTLNHNVMYWYQQKSSQAPKLLFHYYDKDFNNEADTPDNFQSRRPNTSFCFLDIRSPGLGDTAMYLCATSSPGQGSYGYTFGSGTRLTVV.

V usage is TRBV15 and J usage is TRBJ2-5; 8 bases line up with TRBD2. V lost 1 base and J lost 5; bases outside the gene matches: 0. CDR1 LNHNV and CDR2 YYDKDF come from the germline V gene (reference sequence). The CDR3 runs to 13 residues. The CDR3 is CATSRGTSETQYF. The CDR3 DNA reads TGTGCCACCAGCAGAGGGACTAGCGAGACCCAGTACTTC. Full variable domain (rest looked up from reference TRBV15 and TRBJ2-5): DAMVIQNPRYQVTQFGKPVTLSCSQTLNHNVMYWYQQKSSQAPKLLFHYYDKDFNNEADTPDNFQSRRPNTSFCFLDIRSPGLGDTAMYLCATSRGTSETQYFGPGTRLLVL.

V usage is TRBV5-1 and J usage is TRBJ2-2; 8 bases fit TRBD1. This CDR3 region has 15 residues. Looked up from germline, CDR1 is SGHRS and CDR2 is YFSETQ. Trimming took 6 bases from V and 9 from J; bases not matched to a gene: 13. CDR3 in amino acids: CASTHPTGALRELFF. The CDR3 nucleotides are TGCGCCAGCACCCACCCGACAGGGGCCCTCCGGGAGCTGTTTTTT.

The CDR3 reads CASIDRGPYTEAFF. As DNA, the CDR3 is TGTGCCAGCATCGACAGGGGTCCCTACACTGAAGCTTTCTTT. The V gene is TRBV6-5, the J gene TRBJ1-1, with 8 bases lining up with TRBD1. This CDR3 comprises 14 residues. After removal of 7 bases from V and 3 bases from J, the junction contained 7 bases not matched to a gene. The germline CDR1 and CDR2 sequences are MNHEY and SVGAGI.

The gene calls are TRBV27 and TRBJ1-1; TRBD1 matches at 10 bases. Germline V gene sequence: CDR1 MNHEY, CDR2 SMNVEV (reference sequence). There are 17 residues in the CDR3. Losses at the gene ends were 3 bases for V and 3 bases for J; bases not matched to a gene: 10. In DNA form, the CDR3 reads TGTGCCAGCAGTTTGAGGGGACAGGGGTTGGGGGACACTGAAGCTTTCTTT. Translating gives CASSLRGQGLGDTEAFF.

The J gene is TRBJ2-1, the V gene TRBV5-5, with D perhaps matching TRBD1 (6 bases). The CDR3 length is 14 residues. CDR1 and CDR2 (germline): SGHKS, YYEKEE (reference sequence). Trimming stripped 4 bases from V and 8 bases from J, with 16 bases between. Written as DNA, the CDR3 is TGTGCCAGCAGCCCCTGGACAGAAGATTATGAGCAGTTCTTC. It yields the protein CASSPWTEDYEQFF.

The CDR3 coding sequence is TGTGCCAGCAGTTTCTTACAGTCCACCGGGGAGCTGTTTTTT. Amino acid sequence: CASSFLQSTGELFF. The chain uses TRBV27 and TRBJ2-2; D is uncertain. CDR3 length equals 14 residues. Between the trimmed V and J ends, which lost 3 bases and 4 bases, there was a span of 9 bases. CDR1 is MNHEY, CDR2 SMNVEV, per germline (reference sequence).

V is TRBV2 and J is TRBJ2-7; D gene unclear. The CDR3 extends over 11 amino acids. The germline CDR1 and CDR2 sequences are SNHLY and FYNNEI. V dropped 3 bases and J dropped 4 bases, with 4 bases sitting between them. CDR3 loop: CASSEEYEQYF. The CDR3 nucleotides are TGTGCCAGCAGTGAGGAGTACGAGCAGTACTTC.

The V gene is TRBV7-2, the J gene TRBJ2-7; TRBD1 matches at 9 bases. This CDR3 spans 15 amino acids. From germline, CDR1 is SGHTA and CDR2 FQGNSA. V trimming: 2 bases; J trimming: 3 bases; junction bases outside the gene matches: 5. The CDR3 loop reads CASSLIGQGFYEQYF. CDR3 sequence (DNA): TGTGCCAGCAGCTTAATCGGACAGGGGTTCTACGAGCAGTACTTC. The full variable domain, completed using reference TRBV7-2 and TRBJ2-7, is GAGVSQSPSNKVTEKGKDVELRCDPISGHTALYWYRQSLGQGLEFLIYFQGNSAPDKSGLPSDRFSAERTGGSVSTLTIQRTQQEDSAVYLCASSLIGQGFYEQYFGPGTRLTVT.

The chain is built from TRBV5-6 and TRBJ1-4; 8 nucleotides agree with TRBD1. The ends lost 0 bases at V and 5 bases at J; junction bases unmatched: 0. Germline values: CDR1 SGHDT, CDR2 YYEEEE. The CDR3 is made up of 14 amino acids. CDR3 sequence: CASSLDRGNEKLFF. Written as DNA, the CDR3 is TGTGCCAGCAGCTTGGACAGGGGGAATGAAAAACTGTTTTTT.

V usage is TRBV7-2 and J usage is TRBJ1-2, with 10 bases identical to TRBD1. Germline CDR1 SGHTA, CDR2 FQGNSA. The J segment lost 0 bases and the V segment lost 5 bases, leaving 9 bases of the junction unmatched. The CDR3 runs to 17 residues. CDR3 residues: CASSRPRDRGSNYGYTF. The CDR3 coding sequence is TGTGCCAGCAGCCGACCCCGGGACAGGGGTTCTAACTATGGCTACACCTTC.

This chain uses TRBV7-9 with TRBJ2-5, with TRBD2 identical over 8 bases. This CDR3 comprises 16 residues. V was clipped by 5 bases and J by 4 bases; unmatched bases: 12. Germline V CDR1 and CDR2: SEHNR, FQNEAQ (reference sequence). The CDR3 loop reads CASSPLLAEKVETQYF. The CDR3, as DNA: TGTGCCAGCAGCCCCCTACTAGCGGAAAAGGTAGAGACCCAGTACTTC.

The V gene is TRBV7-2, the J gene TRBJ2-7; no clear D gene. The CDR3 length is 13 residues. From germline, CDR1 is SGHTA and CDR2 FQGNSA. V was trimmed by 5 bases and J by 2 bases, leaving 10 bases between them. The CDR3 DNA sequence: TGTGCCAGCAGCCCGTCCCTACCCTACGAGCAGTACTTC. Protein: CASSPSLPYEQYF.

This clone showed up just once. V usage is TRBV11-2 and J usage is TRBJ1-1; 9 nucleotides line up with TRBD1. The germline CDR1 and CDR2 sequences are SGHAT and FQNNGV. The trim removed 5 bases at V and 1 base at J, leaving 8 bases unmatched. The CDR3 is 16 residues long. The CDR3 DNA reads TGTGCCAGCAGCGGAATACGGGGACAGGGGAACACTGAAGCTTTCTTT. Amino acids: CASSGIRGQGNTEAFF.

J is TRBJ2-7 and V is TRBV28; possibly TRBD2 for D (6 bases). The CDR3 consists of 14 residues. The germline V and J ends were trimmed by 10 bases and 3 bases, with 19 bases remaining between them. Germline CDR1 reads MDHEN; CDR2 reads SYDVKM. The CDR3 DNA reads TGTGCCATCAACACGGGACTTTTGAACTACGAGCAGTACTTC. It is translated as CAINTGLLNYEQYF.

V is TRBV5-4 and J is TRBJ1-2, with unresolved D. V dropped 1 base and J dropped 2 bases, with 12 bases sitting between them. The CDR3 spans 15 residues. The germline V gene encodes CDR1 SGHNT and CDR2 YYREEE (reference sequence). The CDR3 bases are TGTGCCAGCAGCTTGTCCGCGCTCCCCAACTATGGCTACACCTTC. This codes for CASSLSALPNYGYTF.